Shown below are 14 T cell receptor beta chains from a single sample sequenced in a study of blood T cell repertoires in COVID-19. Here immunoSEQ multiplex PCR was the method, and the copy in TCRdb shows in-frame clones only, minus some. The sample carries 120,000 or so clones, roughly 80% recorded once. The specimen sequenced was peripheral blood. These receptors all stem from a man aged 65 to 85 with acute or convalescent COVID-19.

The rearrangement links TRBV7-8 to TRBJ2-2, with 14 bases lining up with TRBD2. The germline gives CDR1 SGHVS, CDR2 FQNEAQ. The V segment lost 5 bases and the J segment 4 bases; nucleotides outside the gene matches: 6. The CDR3 loop spans 17 amino acids. In nucleotides, the CDR3 is TGTGCCAGCAGCCAGACTAGCGGGGGGGCCGGCACCGGGGAGCTGTTTTTT. Its translation is CASSQTSGGAGTGELFF.

The chain employs TRBV10-3 and TRBJ2-1; D not resolved. The CDR3 loop spans 14 amino acids. From germline, CDR1 is ENHRY and CDR2 SYGVKD. The V and J ends lost 2 bases and 3 bases respectively, with 8 bases between them. The CDR3 reads CAISEVNSYNEQFF. In nucleotides, the CDR3 is TGTGCCATCAGTGAGGTCAACAGCTACAATGAGCAGTTCTTC.

The chain links TRBV7-3 to TRBJ2-1, with 7 bases that match TRBD2. The junction had 17 bases not matched to a gene; V was cut back by 2 bases and J by 4 bases. This CDR3 region has 19 residues. Germline V gene sequence: CDR1 SGHTA, CDR2 FQGTGA. This CDR3 is CASSLRESGAGRRYNEQFF. Written as DNA, the CDR3 is TGTGCCAGCAGCTTACGGGAGAGCGGGGCGGGCCGACGATACAATGAGCAGTTCTTC.

The rearrangement uses TRBV6-5 and TRBJ1-6; 8 bases line up with TRBD1. The V and J ends lost 7 bases and 7 bases, in that order; junction bases with no gene match: 9. The germline gives CDR1 MNHEY, CDR2 SVGAGI. The CDR3 extends over 15 amino acids. In DNA, the CDR3 is TGTGCCAGCACCCACGGACAGGGCCGCAATTCACCCCTCCACTTT. This codes for CASTHGQGRNSPLHF.

V gene TRBV7-9 combines with J gene TRBJ1-2, with D possibly TRBD1 on 5 matching bases. Germline CDR1 and CDR2: SEHNR and FQNEAQ (reference sequence). This CDR3 contains 13 residues. The V and J ends lost 1 base and 7 bases respectively, with 10 bases between them. As DNA, the CDR3 is TGTGCCAGCAGCTTAGATACAGGAACTGGCTACACCTTC. Translation: CASSLDTGTGYTF.

The chain employs TRBV7-2 and TRBJ1-1; tentatively, D is TRBD1 (5 bases). The CDR3 consists of 11 residues. Trimming took off 8 bases at V and 3 bases at J, with 7 bases between the two ends. Germline loops: CDR1 SGHTA, CDR2 FQGNSA. The chain's CDR3 is CASVGDTEAFF. The CDR3 nucleotides are TGTGCCAGCGTAGGGGACACTGAAGCTTTCTTT. Based on the CDR3 plus reference TRBV7-2 and TRBJ1-1, the full variable domain is GAGVSQSPSNKVTEKGKDVELRCDPISGHTALYWYRQSLGQGLEFLIYFQGNSAPDKSGLPSDRFSAERTGGSVSTLTIQRTQQEDSAVYLCASVGDTEAFFGQGTRLTVV.

The chain carries TRBV2 and TRBJ2-2, with 11 bases that match TRBD2. After removal of 1 base from V and 6 bases from J, the junction contained 10 bases not matched to a gene. Germline lookup yields CDR1 SNHLY and CDR2 FYNNEI. The CDR3 contains 18 residues. The CDR3 DNA reads TGTGCCAGCAGTGAAGGGTACCGAGGTAGCGGGGGGGCCGGGGAGCTGTTTTTT. Its protein is CASSEGYRGSGGAGELFF.

The chain recombines TRBV2 with TRBJ1-1; D perhaps matches TRBD1 (5 bases). CDR1 and CDR2 (germline): SNHLY, FYNNEI. This CDR3 comprises 15 residues. V was pared by 3 bases and J by 0 bases, with 11 bases between. CDR3 sequence: CASSDPGGVNTEAFF. The DNA for the CDR3 is TGTGCCAGCAGTGACCCGGGGGGGGTGAACACTGAAGCTTTCTTT.

The chain combines TRBV5-1 with TRBJ2-3; tentatively, D is TRBD2 (5 bases). The CDR3 has 15 residues. V gave up 0 bases and J gave up 4 bases, with 12 bases separating them. From germline, CDR1 is SGHRS and CDR2 YFSETQ. DNA of the CDR3: TGCGCCAGCAGCTTGGTTGCTAGCCCGCCAGATACGCAGTATTTT. Amino acids: CASSLVASPPDTQYF.

This chain links TRBV7-2 with TRBJ2-7; TRBD2 agrees at 7 bases. The CDR3 is 15 residues long. Germline loops: CDR1 SGHTA, CDR2 FQGNSA. Losses at the gene ends were 5 bases for V and 2 bases for J; bases not matched to a gene: 9. The CDR3: CASSPNSGAAYEQYF. The CDR3 DNA sequence: TGTGCCAGCAGCCCTAACAGCGGGGCAGCCTACGAGCAGTACTTC.

This clone was observed once. The chain recombines TRBV7-2 with TRBJ1-3; D not certain. Per germline, CDR1 SGHTA and CDR2 FQGNSA. V lost 1 base, J lost 1 base, and 8 bases lay in between. The CDR3 has 15 residues. This chain's CDR3 is CASSLGAGSGNTIYF. For the CDR3, the DNA is TGTGCCAGCAGCTTAGGAGCGGGGTCTGGAAACACCATATATTTT.

A word on this clone: One end of the junction fails to match germline, which may point to a read error. V is TRBV6-1 and J is TRBJ1-1; a weak D match, TRBD1 (5 bases). The CDR3 totals 14 residues. Germline-derived CDR1 and CDR2 are MNHNS and SASEGT. CDR3 nucleotide sequence: TGTGCCAGCAGGGAAGACAGTCGGAACACTGAAGCTTTCTTT. It specifies CASREDSRNTEAFF.

The chain has TRBV6-5 and TRBJ2-5; 11 bases line up with TRBD1. Germline values: CDR1 MNHEY, CDR2 SVGAGI. After removal of 6 bases from V and 5 bases from J, the junction contained 8 bases not matched to a gene. The CDR3 is made up of 15 amino acids. This chain's CDR3 is CASSQPGQGGETQYF. DNA for the CDR3: TGTGCCAGCAGCCAACCGGGACAGGGGGGCGAGACCCAGTACTTC.

The rearrangement joins TRBV30 to TRBJ2-5; the D gene is possibly TRBD2 (5 bases). The CDR3 has 11 amino acids. V shed 4 bases and J shed 5 bases, with 8 bases lying between them. Germline values: CDR1 GTSNPN, CDR2 SVGIG (reference sequence). CDR3 coding DNA: TGTGCCTGGACTAGCCGGGAGACCCAGTACTTC. It codes for CAWTSRETQYF.